The 13 T cell receptor beta chains below were found in one sample sequenced in a study of shared clonotypes between healthy human individuals. Only in-frame clones appear in the TCRdb table, and some are missing; sequencing was by immunoSEQ multiplex PCR. This table holds about 520,000 clones, more than 65% found once. Specimen: PBMCs. The receptors shown here come from a woman aged 40-49 years in good health. Some clones in this sample may be carry-over from other donors' samples.

Worth noting for this clone: The junction departs from germline at one end; a sequencing error may be responsible. The chain joins TRBV7-9 to TRBJ1-1, with 7 bases aligning to TRBD1. The germline V gene has CDR1 SEHNR and CDR2 FQNEAQ (reference sequence). The CDR3 totals 10 residues. The CDR3 is CASTQTGPNF. CDR3 DNA: TGTGCCAGCACCCAGACAGGGCCTAACTTT. Full variable domain (remainder filled in from reference TRBV7-9 and TRBJ1-1): DTGVSQNPRHKITKRGQNVTFRCDPISEHNRLYWYRQTLGQGPEFLTYFQNEAQLEKSRLLSDRFSAERPKGSFSTLEIQRTEQGDSAMYLCASTQTGPNFGQGTRLTVV.

The chain is built from TRBV6-1 and TRBJ1-2; TRBD1 is a possible D gene (6 bases). Trimming shortened V by 4 bases and J by 8 bases, and 20 bases separated the two germline ends. Germline values: CDR1 MNHNS, CDR2 SASEGT. There are 15 residues in the CDR3. CDR3 sequence: CASSGPLWGQRGYTF. DNA of the CDR3: TGTGCCAGCAGTGGCCCGTTGTGGGGGCAGAGGGGCTACACCTTC.

The rearrangement uses TRBV7-7 and TRBJ2-2; TRBD2 might be the D (6 bases). Per the germline V gene, CDR1 is SSHAT and CDR2 is FNYEAQ (reference sequence). There are 10 residues in the CDR3. The CDR3 spells CASGTGELFF. Here the CDR3 DNA reads TGTGCTAGCGGAACCGGGGAGCTGTTTTTT. The variable domain in full, with the rest retrieved from reference TRBV7-7 and TRBJ2-2, is GAGVSQSPRYKVTKRGQDVTLRCDPISSHATLYWYQQALGQGPEFLTYFNYEAQPDKSGLPSDRFSAERPEGSISTLTIQRTEQRDSAMYRCASGTGELFFGEGSRLTVL.

The rearrangement joins TRBV30 to TRBJ2-2, with 8 bases fitting TRBD1. J lost 1 base, V lost 8 bases, and 3 bases had no gene match. The germline V gene encodes CDR1 GTSNPN and CDR2 SVGIG (reference sequence). The CDR3 consists of 13 residues. For the CDR3, the DNA is TGTGCCAAGGGGACAGGGAACACCGGGGAGCTGTTTTTT. Translation gives CAKGTGNTGELFF.

This clone was counted a single time. V is TRBV4-1 and J is TRBJ2-1; 7 nucleotides line up with TRBD2. The CDR3 has 15 residues. The V and J ends lost 4 bases and 3 bases, in that order; junction bases with no gene match: 6. Germline CDR1 reads MGHRA; CDR2 reads YSYEKL. The CDR3 protein is CASSLREWGYNEQFF. The CDR3 region has the DNA TGCGCCAGCAGCCTGCGGGAGTGGGGCTACAATGAGCAGTTCTTC.

With respect to this clone: A read error may explain this, as a much larger clone is one base away. Other DNA sequences within the sample encode an identical CDR3. V is TRBV6-5 and J is TRBJ2-1, with 13 bases matching TRBD2. Germline V gene data show CDR1 as MNHEY and CDR2 as SVGAGI. This CDR3 contains 15 residues. The CDR3 reads CASSRGLAGNNEQFF. As DNA, the CDR3 is TGTGCTAGCAGTAGGGGACTAGCGGGAAACAATGAGCAGTTCTTC.

This chain links TRBV27 with TRBJ1-2, with 11 bases identical to TRBD1. CDR3 length: 15 amino acids. Losses at the gene ends were 6 bases for V and 4 bases for J; bases not matched to a gene: 7. Germline assignment: CDR1 MNHEY and CDR2 SMNVEV (reference sequence). The CDR3 DNA reads TGTGCCAGCAGCCCCGGGACAGGGGGTTCCTATGGCTACACCTTC. Amino acid sequence: CASSPGTGGSYGYTF.

The chain joins TRBV7-9 to TRBJ2-3; D is perhaps TRBD2 (5 bases). V lost 3 bases and J lost 5, with 12 bases in between. The CDR3 consists of 14 residues. Germline CDR1 is SEHNR and CDR2 is FQNEAQ (reference sequence). The chain's CDR3 is CASSFGDMGDTQYF. In DNA, the CDR3 is TGTGCCAGCAGCTTCGGGGATATGGGAGATACGCAGTATTTT.

In regard to this clone: A read error likely explains this, since a far larger clone differs by one base. Other DNA sequences in this specimen translate into the identical CDR3. The CDR3 is CASSLVGVRTGELFF. The CDR3 nucleotides are TGTGCCAGTAGTTTAGTGGGAGTGAGAACCGGGGAGCTGTTTTTT. This chain uses TRBV28 with TRBJ2-2; possible D gene TRBD2, 5 bases. CDR3 length: 15 amino acids. In germline, CDR1 is MDHEN, CDR2 SYDVKM.

To note about this clone: This same CDR3 is encoded by further DNA sequences in the sample. The rearrangement links TRBV2 to TRBJ2-6; D is unclear. Trimming took 6 bases from V and 0 from J, leaving 6 bases between them. The length of the CDR3 is 14 residues. Looked up from germline, CDR1 is SNHLY and CDR2 is FYNNEI. This CDR3 reads CASRWGSGANVLTF. For the CDR3, the DNA is TGTGCCAGCAGATGGGGCTCTGGGGCCAACGTCCTGACTTTC. The full variable domain, rest sourced from reference TRBV2 and TRBJ2-6, is EPEVTQTPSHQVTQMGQEVILRCVPISNHLYFYWYRQILGQKVEFLVSFYNNEISEKSEIFDDQFSVERPDGSNFTLKIRSTKLEDSAMYFCASRWGSGANVLTFGAGSRLTVL.

Concerning this clone: This sequence is one base from a far larger clone and is likely a read error. Other DNA sequences in this specimen translate into the identical CDR3. This chain's CDR3 is CAISEHSEVGSNQPQHF. CDR3 DNA: TGTGCCATCAGTGAGCACAGCGAAGTGGGTAGCAATCAGCCCCAGCATTTC. The J gene is TRBJ1-5, the V gene TRBV10-3; D unclear. The CDR3 has 17 residues. CDR1 is ENHRY and CDR2 is SYGVKD in the germline V gene.

The chain has TRBV11-2 and TRBJ2-1; 13 positions agree with TRBD2. Germline V gene data show CDR1 as SGHAT and CDR2 as FQNNGV. V shed 5 bases and J 5 bases; nucleotides not matched to a gene: 3. The CDR3 sequence is 15 residues long. For the CDR3, the DNA is TGTGCCAGCAGCGCGGGACTAGCGGGACACAATGAGCAGTTCTTC. This sequence encodes CASSAGLAGHNEQFF.

The chain recombines TRBV9 with TRBJ1-1; D gene uncertain. From germline, CDR1 is SGDLS and CDR2 YYNGEE. The CDR3 extends over 14 amino acids. V gave up 0 bases and J gave up 3 bases, with 9 bases separating them. The CDR3 loop reads CASSVASRYTEAFF. The CDR3 nucleotides read TGTGCCAGCAGCGTAGCGTCACGGTACACTGAAGCTTTCTTT.